The 32 T cell receptor beta chains given below trace back to one sample, sequenced in a study of Ad26.COV2.S vaccination and SARS-CoV-2 variants. This table comes from immunoSEQ multiplex PCR, and its TCRdb copy is limited to in-frame clones, with some not included. The sample yields around 400,000 clones, 83% seen once. Treatment in this sample: around 19 received Ad26.COV2.S at low or high dose, single or two shots; a few received placebo; per-sample allocation not given. Sampling occurred on day 63 after the first vaccine or placebo injection. Sample: peripheral blood, taken in a trial of Ad26.COV2.S vaccine versus placebo. Receptors originate from a person between 18 and 59 years old who received the Ad26.COV2.S COVID-19 vaccine or a placebo.

This clone occurred a few times. The chain employs TRBV29-1 and TRBJ1-4; TRBD1 might be the D (6 bases). V lost 1 base and J lost 8, with 11 bases in between. Germline CDR1 reads SQVTM; CDR2 reads ANQGSEA. CDR3 length equals 13 residues. CDR3: CSVEVGTQEKLFF. The DNA of the CDR3 is TGCAGCGTTGAAGTGGGGACACAAGAAAAACTGTTTTTT.

V gene TRBV10-2 combines with J gene TRBJ1-1; a weak D match, TRBD1 (6 bases). Germline V CDR1 and CDR2: WSHSY, SAAADI. CDR3 length equals 13 residues. V lost 8 bases and J lost 8, with 18 bases in between. The CDR3 region is CASSNGGRYEAFF. CDR3 sequence (DNA): TGCGCCAGCTCCAATGGGGGGCGATACGAAGCTTTCTTT.

The rearrangement links TRBV9 to TRBJ2-1; TRBD2 agrees at 11 bases. The germline V gene encodes CDR1 SGDLS and CDR2 YYNGEE. V shed 3 bases, J shed 8 bases, and the junction held 7 bases outside the gene matches. This CDR3 spans 15 amino acids. The CDR3 DNA sequence: TGTGCCAGCAGCGGTGGTAGCGGGAGGGTCTATGAGCAGTTCTTC. Its protein is CASSGGSGRVYEQFF.

The V and J genes are TRBV5-6 and TRBJ2-2; D perhaps matches TRBD1 (6 bases). CDR3 length: 16 residues. From germline, CDR1 is SGHDT and CDR2 YYEEEE. V was cut by 4 bases and J by 2 bases, with 15 bases left in between. The CDR3 protein is CASSPKDRPNTGELFF. CDR3 DNA sequence: TGTGCCAGCAGCCCTAAGGACAGACCTAACACCGGGGAGCTGTTTTTT.

This clone has just a few counts. V is TRBV6-1 and J is TRBJ1-3; D is undetermined. Germline lookup yields CDR1 MNHNS and CDR2 SASEGT. Trimming removed 3 bases at V and 0 bases at J, with 6 bases between. This CDR3 is 14 amino acids long. CDR3 sequence: CASSDLASGNTIYF. CDR3 in DNA: TGTGCCAGCAGTGACCTAGCCTCTGGAAACACCATATATTTT.

The chain joins TRBV18 to TRBJ2-5, with 8 bases aligning to TRBD1. J gave up 4 bases and V 2 bases, and 6 bases lay outside the gene matches. The CDR3 has 15 residues. CDR1 KGHSH and CDR2 LQKENI come from the germline V gene. CDR3 protein: CASSPARGLGETQYF. The DNA for the CDR3 is TGTGCCAGCTCACCAGCCAGGGGGCTTGGAGAGACCCAGTACTTC.

The chain joins TRBV29-1 to TRBJ2-5; TRBD1 agrees at 8 bases. Germline V CDR1 and CDR2: SQVTM, ANQGSEA. The CDR3 runs 13 residues. The trim removed 4 bases at V and 7 bases at J, leaving 8 bases unmatched. This CDR3 reads CSVGGGQAGTQYF. The CDR3 bases are TGCAGCGTTGGTGGGGGACAGGCGGGGACCCAGTACTTC.

The V call is TRBV7-2, the J call TRBJ1-2; possible D gene TRBD1, 5 bases. CDR1 is SGHTA, CDR2 FQGNSA, per germline. V lost 3 bases, J lost 8 bases, and 16 bases lay in between. The length of the CDR3 is 14 residues. CDR3 DNA sequence: TGTGCCAGCAGCTTGGGGGTGGGGCCGTGGGGCTACACCTTC. Amino acid sequence: CASSLGVGPWGYTF.

The J gene is TRBJ1-2, the V gene TRBV7-2; 8 nucleotides line up with TRBD1. J lost 6 bases, V lost 5 bases, and 5 bases had no gene match. CDR1 is SGHTA and CDR2 is FQGNSA in the germline V gene. The CDR3 runs 13 residues. The CDR3 DNA sequence: TGTGCCAGCAGCATTGGACAGGGAGATGGCTACACCTTC. Protein product: CASSIGQGDGYTF.

V usage is TRBV5-1 and J usage is TRBJ1-6; 10 bases line up with TRBD1. The V and J ends lost 3 bases and 11 bases, in that order; junction bases with no gene match: 8. The CDR3 covers 15 residues. The germline V gene encodes CDR1 SGHRS and CDR2 YFSETQ. CDR3 region: CASSSGTGVQPPLHF. In DNA form, the CDR3 reads TGCGCCAGCAGCTCTGGGACAGGGGTACAGCCACCCCTCCACTTT.

The rearrangement uses TRBV6-2 or TRBV6-3 and TRBJ2-3; 7 bases match TRBD2. Trimming cost V 5 bases and J 1 base; bases outside gene matches: 6. This CDR3 contains 15 residues. The germline gives CDR1 MNHEY, CDR2 SVGEGT. The CDR3 nucleotides are TGTGCCAGCAGTGGGGCCCTAGCGGGCACAGATACGCAGTATTTT. The encoded protein is CASSGALAGTDTQYF.

Points on this clone: The identical CDR3 is also encoded by other nucleotide sequences in the sample. The V gene is TRBV5-1, the J gene TRBJ1-3, with D possibly TRBD1 on 5 matching bases. The V gene's germline CDR1 is SGHRS and CDR2 YFSETQ. The CDR3 has 14 residues. The V and J ends lost 5 bases and 0 bases respectively, with 9 bases between them. The CDR3 is CASSLTASGNTIYF. The CDR3, as DNA: TGCGCCAGCAGTTTGACAGCCTCTGGAAACACCATATATTTT. The entire variable domain, with the rest obtained from reference TRBV5-1 and TRBJ1-3, is as follows: KAGVTQTPRYLIKTRGQQVTLSCSPISGHRSVSWYQQTPGQGLQFLFEYFSETQRNKGNFPGRFSGRQFSNSRSEMNVSTLELGDSALYLCASSLTASGNTIYFGEGSWLTVV.

In its sample, this clone was seen once. V usage is TRBV7-8 and J usage is TRBJ1-6, with D unresolved. CDR3 size: 16 residues. The V end was cut by 4 bases, the J end by 7 bases, with 17 bases between. Germline CDR1 and CDR2: SGHVS and FQNEAQ. CDR3 sequence: CASSSPRWPGNSPLHF. The CDR3 bases are TGTGCCAGCAGCTCCCCCCGGTGGCCCGGGAATTCACCCCTCCACTTT.

Remarks on this clone: The sample carries other DNA sequences with the same CDR3. This chain links TRBV2 with TRBJ2-3; TRBD2 agrees at 9 bases. Trimming took 4 bases from V and 2 from J; bases not matched to a gene: 4. Germline-derived CDR1 and CDR2 are SNHLY and FYNNEI. The CDR3 is 15 residues long. Written as DNA, the CDR3 is TGTGCCAGCAGTGGCCTAGCGGGAACCACAGATACGCAGTATTTT. This codes for CASSGLAGTTDTQYF.

This clone was counted a few times. The rearrangement joins TRBV30 to TRBJ1-6; the D is unclear. The ends were cut back, 0 bases at V and 10 bases at J, with 4 bases in the middle. The CDR3 spans 11 residues. Germline CDR1 is GTSNPN and CDR2 is SVGIG (reference sequence). Here the CDR3 reads CAWSVQSPLHF. The CDR3 DNA reads TGTGCCTGGAGTGTCCAATCACCCCTCCACTTT.

The rearrangement uses TRBV4-3 and TRBJ1-5, with a tentative D call TRBD1 (5 bases). Germline values: CDR1 LGHNA, CDR2 YSLEER. The V gene lost 4 bases and the J gene lost 4 bases, with 11 bases spanning the gap. The CDR3 runs 14 residues. The CDR3 sequence: CASSLAGRNQPQHF. Here the CDR3 DNA reads TGCGCCAGCAGCCTGGCAGGGCGAAATCAGCCCCAGCATTTT.

The chain has TRBV9 and TRBJ2-5; D is perhaps TRBD1 (6 bases). The germline CDR1 and CDR2 sequences are SGDLS and YYNGEE. Trimming took off 2 bases at V and 3 bases at J, with 17 bases between the two ends. The CDR3 extends over 16 amino acids. The CDR3 nucleotides read TGTGCCAGCAGCGTGGCACTAGGAGAGGGGGAAGAGACCCAGTACTTC. Its protein is CASSVALGEGEETQYF.

The chain joins TRBV6-5 to TRBJ1-2, with 8 nucleotides matching TRBD1. CDR3 size: 15 residues. Germline CDR1 and CDR2: MNHEY and SVGAGI. With 4 bases clipped from V and 3 bases from J, the junction kept 7 bases outside the gene matches. The CDR3 bases are TGTGCCAGCAGTTCCCCAGGGGGCAGGGACTATGGCTACACCTTC. Amino acid sequence: CASSSPGGRDYGYTF.

The chain couples TRBV5-1 to TRBJ2-7, with D perhaps given as TRBD1 or TRBD2 (6 bases each). The CDR3 has 14 residues. Germline V gives CDR1 SGHRS, CDR2 YFSETQ. V shed 2 bases and J shed 2 bases, with 11 bases lying between them. The CDR3 DNA reads as TGCGCCAGCAGCTTAGACGGGGGCCCCTACGAGCAGTACTTC. Protein product: CASSLDGGPYEQYF. Supplemented by reference TRBV5-1 and TRBJ2-7, the full variable domain reads KAGVTQTPRYLIKTRGQQVTLSCSPISGHRSVSWYQQTPGQGLQFLFEYFSETQRNKGNFPGRFSGRQFSNSRSEMNVSTLELGDSALYLCASSLDGGPYEQYFGPGTRLTVT.

In this sample, this clone turned up a few times. J is TRBJ2-7 and V is TRBV20-1; D gene ambiguous. Germline V lookup: CDR1 DFQATT, CDR2 SNEGSKA (reference sequence). This CDR3 contains 11 residues. With 5 bases removed from V and 2 bases from J, the gap between germline ends came to 7 bases. CDR3 region: CSASPAYEQYF. CDR3 sequence (DNA): TGCAGTGCTTCCCCGGCCTACGAGCAGTACTTC.

This chain links TRBV4-3 with TRBJ2-2; the D is unclear. CDR3 length: 17 residues. Germline V lookup: CDR1 LGHNA, CDR2 YSLEER. V shed 4 bases and J shed 7 bases, with 22 bases lying between them. In nucleotides, the CDR3 is TGCGCCAGCAGCCCGTTATTAACTGAGGATGCGTTCGGGGAGCTGTTTTTT. This gives the protein CASSPLLTEDAFGELFF.

The chain joins TRBV27 to TRBJ2-7; 9 bases line up with TRBD1. Germline V lookup: CDR1 MNHEY, CDR2 SMNVEV (reference sequence). The CDR3 totals 17 residues. J was trimmed by 4 bases and V by 0 bases; bases with no gene match: 10. CDR3 bases: TGTGCCAGCAGTTTATCTCCCGGACAGGGGCTAACTTACGAGCAGTACTTC. Protein: CASSLSPGQGLTYEQYF.

This chain's CDR3 is CSVEGENYGYTF. The CDR3 DNA reads TGCAGCGTTGAAGGGGAAAACTATGGCTACACCTTC. This chain connects TRBV29-1 to TRBJ1-2; D ambiguous. V was clipped by 1 base and J by 2 bases, with 5 bases between them. The CDR3 runs 12 residues. In germline, CDR1 is SQVTM, CDR2 ANQGSEA.

The V and J genes are TRBV9 and TRBJ1-4, with D maybe TRBD1 (6 bases). Trimming pared 4 bases from V and 4 bases from J, leaving 11 bases between. This CDR3 region has 14 residues. The V gene's germline CDR1 is SGDLS and CDR2 YYNGEE. CDR3 coding DNA: TGTGCCAGCAGCTCTACAGGGCGTAATGAAAAACTGTTTTTT. The encoded protein is CASSSTGRNEKLFF.

This chain uses TRBV6-5 with TRBJ1-1; 8 bases agree with TRBD1. CDR3 size: 14 residues. With V trimmed by 5 bases and J by 1 base, 3 bases remained unmatched. In germline, CDR1 is MNHEY, CDR2 SVGAGI. CDR3 sequence (DNA): TGTGCCAGCAGTACGGGACAGGCGAACACTGAAGCTTTCTTT. This sequence encodes CASSTGQANTEAFF.

The chain carries TRBV11-2 and TRBJ1-1; no definite D call. CDR1 SGHAT and CDR2 FQNNGV come from the germline V gene. V lost 3 bases and J lost 1, with 9 bases in between. The CDR3 is 14 residues long. The CDR3 bases are TGTGCCAGCAGCTTCCTTCCTGGGAACACTGAAGCTTTCTTT. It translates to CASSFLPGNTEAFF.

The rearrangement uses TRBV2 and TRBJ1-1; TRBD1 is a possible D gene (6 bases). Germline CDR1 and CDR2: SNHLY and FYNNEI. The CDR3 spans 13 residues. Between the trimmed V and J ends, which lost 7 bases and 1 base, there was a span of 10 bases. The CDR3 DNA sequence: TGTGCCAGCATACTGGACAGGAACACTGAAGCTTTCTTT. It codes for CASILDRNTEAFF.

CDR3 sequence: CASRAWDTPYEQYF. CDR3 sequence (DNA): TGTGCCAGCAGGGCATGGGACACCCCCTACGAGCAGTACTTC. This chain connects TRBV27 to TRBJ2-7, with D possibly TRBD1 on 6 matching bases. This CDR3 region has 14 residues. Germline CDR1 MNHEY, CDR2 SMNVEV (reference sequence). Between the trimmed V and J ends, which lost 6 bases and 2 bases, there was a span of 14 bases.

V is TRBV24-1 and J is TRBJ2-1; 8 bases are a match to TRBD2. This CDR3 contains 14 residues. V shed 3 bases and J 5 bases; nucleotides not matched to a gene: 2. Germline V lookup: CDR1 KGHDR, CDR2 SFDVKD. DNA for the CDR3: TGTGCCACCAGTGATCCTAGCGGGCACAATGAGCAGTTCTTC. This translates into CATSDPSGHNEQFF.

The chain is built from TRBV19 and TRBJ2-1; TRBD2 matches 13 bases. With V trimmed by 5 bases and J by 6 bases, 4 bases remained unmatched. The CDR3 loop spans 15 amino acids. CDR1 and CDR2 from the germline V gene are LNHDA and SQIVND (reference sequence). The CDR3 nucleotides read TGTGCCAGTAGTTCGGGACTAGCGGGACTCAATGAGCAGTTCTTC. It specifies CASSSGLAGLNEQFF.

Remarks on this clone: Different DNA sequences within this sample yield the same CDR3. This rearrangement joins TRBV9 to TRBJ2-7, with D perhaps TRBD1 (6 bases). Trimming took 0 bases from V and 4 from J, leaving 11 bases between them. The CDR3 loop spans 14 amino acids. Per the germline V gene, CDR1 is SGDLS and CDR2 is YYNGEE. The CDR3 DNA follows: TGTGCCAGCAGCGTAGCACAGGGTTCATACGAGCAGTACTTC. This encodes CASSVAQGSYEQYF.

This sequence joins TRBV7-2 and TRBJ2-2; D uncertain. Germline-derived CDR1 and CDR2 are SGHTA and FQGNSA. The CDR3 is 13 residues long. Trimming shortened V by 2 bases and J by 3 bases, and 4 bases separated the two germline ends. Here the CDR3 DNA reads TGTGCCAGCAGCTTAAGGGACACCGGGGAGCTGTTTTTT. Its translation: CASSLRDTGELFF. Together with reference TRBV7-2 and TRBJ2-2, the CDR3 gives the full variable domain: GAGVSQSPSNKVTEKGKDVELRCDPISGHTALYWYRQSLGQGLEFLIYFQGNSAPDKSGLPSDRFSAERTGGSVSTLTIQRTQQEDSAVYLCASSLRDTGELFFGEGSRLTVL.